A single sample gave rise to the 28 T cell receptor beta chains below, sequenced in a study of T cell responses to AZD1222 COVID-19 vaccine. Clones were sequenced by immunoSEQ multiplex PCR, and TCRdb holds only the in-frame ones, with some missing. The table shows some 88,000 clones, with 90% occurring only once. Sequenced material: peripheral blood, taken 28 days after the second AZD1222 dose. The receptors were sampled from an adult who received the AZD1222 COVID-19 vaccine.

The chain has TRBV10-3 and TRBJ2-1; D perhaps matches TRBD1 (6 bases). CDR3 length: 11 residues. Trimming cost V 11 bases and J 5 bases, with 10 bases left between them. Germline CDR1 reads ENHRY; CDR2 reads SYGVKD. The DNA of the CDR3 is TGTGCCTTACGACAGGACAATGAGCAGTTCTTC. Translation: CALRQDNEQFF.

The rearrangement uses TRBV28 and TRBJ2-3; the D gene is possibly TRBD2 (5 bases). Germline V CDR1 and CDR2: MDHEN, SYDVKM. The CDR3 spans 14 residues. Trimming pared 8 bases from V and 2 bases from J, leaving 14 bases between. The CDR3 DNA sequence: TGTGCCAGCGTCGCTGCTAGCATCACAGATACGCAGTATTTT. Translating gives CASVAASITDTQYF.

The chain combines TRBV6-5 with TRBJ2-3, with 8 bases matching TRBD1. V gave up 6 bases and J gave up 5 bases; unmatched junction bases: 4. Germline lookup yields CDR1 MNHEY and CDR2 SVGAGI. The CDR3 loop spans 13 amino acids. The CDR3 sequence: CASRTTGVDTQYF. The DNA of the CDR3 is TGTGCCAGCAGGACGACAGGGGTAGATACGCAGTATTTT.

The chain uses TRBV25-1 and TRBJ2-2, with D hard to call. V gave up 8 bases and J gave up 0 bases, with 7 bases separating them. Germline CDR1 is MGHDK and CDR2 is SYGVNS. The CDR3 loop spans 13 amino acids. The DNA of the CDR3 is TGTGCCAGCTGCGGAGCGAACACCGGGGAGCTGTTTTTT. It specifies CASCGANTGELFF.

V gene TRBV10-3 combines with J gene TRBJ1-1, with TRBD1 as a possible D gene (5 bases). V was cut by 8 bases and J by 4 bases, with 17 bases left in between. This CDR3 is 14 amino acids long. CDR1 is ENHRY and CDR2 is SYGVKD in the germline V gene. The CDR3 nucleotides read TGTGCCATCGGGATGGGGGAAGGAAGCACTGAAGCTTTCTTT. Amino acid sequence: CAIGMGEGSTEAFF.

The chain joins TRBV5-4 to TRBJ1-1; TRBD1 might be the D (6 bases). The germline CDR1 and CDR2 sequences are SGHNT and YYREEE (reference sequence). Trimming took 6 bases from V and 4 from J, leaving 16 bases between them. CDR3 length: 14 residues. The CDR3 nucleotides are TGTGCCAGCACCCGACAGGAATCGGGCACTGAAGCTTTCTTT. Encoded protein: CASTRQESGTEAFF.

The chain carries TRBV18 and TRBJ1-5; D is unresolved. The V and J ends lost 1 base and 0 bases respectively, with 4 bases between them. From germline, CDR1 is KGHSH and CDR2 LQKENI. CDR3 length: 14 amino acids. The CDR3 region is CASSPQASNQPQHF. DNA for the CDR3: TGTGCCAGCTCACCACAGGCTAGCAATCAGCCCCAGCATTTT. Full variable domain (remainder filled in from reference TRBV18 and TRBJ1-5): NAGVMQNPRHLVRRRGQEARLRCSPMKGHSHVYWYRQLPEEGLKFMVYLQKENIIDESGMPKERFSAEFPKEGPSILRIQQVVRGDSAAYFCASSPQASNQPQHFGDGTRLSIL.

The gene calls are TRBV18 and TRBJ2-5, with D perhaps TRBD1 (5 bases). CDR3 length: 15 amino acids. CDR1 and CDR2 (germline): KGHSH, LQKENI. Trimming cost V 0 bases and J 1 base, with 9 bases left between them. The CDR3 region is CASSPPVGVQETQYF. In DNA, the CDR3 is TGTGCCAGCTCACCACCGGTAGGGGTCCAAGAGACCCAGTACTTC.

The V and J genes are TRBV10-2 and TRBJ1-1; the D gene is possibly TRBD1 (6 bases). The germline CDR1 and CDR2 sequences are WSHSY and SAAADI. The germline V and J ends were trimmed by 2 bases and 3 bases, with 10 bases remaining between them. The CDR3 runs to 14 residues. The CDR3 coding sequence is TGCGCCAGCAGTGAGGCGGGGGGCCACACTGAAGCTTTCTTT. Its translation is CASSEAGGHTEAFF.

The rearrangement links TRBV5-4 to TRBJ2-1; no clear D. Trimming pared 0 bases from V and 6 bases from J, leaving 4 bases between. The CDR3 contains 12 residues. Germline V gene lookup returns CDR1 SGHNT and CDR2 YYREEE (reference sequence). CDR3 sequence: CASSLAGNEQFF. The CDR3 nucleotides read TGTGCCAGCAGCTTGGCCGGCAATGAGCAGTTCTTC.

The V and J genes are TRBV28 and TRBJ1-1, with 7 bases fitting TRBD1. V shed 10 bases, J shed 3 bases, and the junction held 5 bases outside the gene matches. Per germline, CDR1 MDHEN and CDR2 SYDVKM. The CDR3 spans 12 residues. CDR3 sequence: CATLTGDTEAFF. CDR3 bases: TGTGCCACCCTAACAGGGGACACTGAAGCTTTCTTT.

The genes are TRBV2 and TRBJ2-2; 14 bases agree with TRBD2. V lost 2 bases to trimming and J lost 10 bases; unmatched junction nucleotides: 3. There are 15 residues in the CDR3. CDR1 is SNHLY, CDR2 FYNNEI, per germline. In nucleotides, the CDR3 is TGTGCCAGCAGTGAATCGACTAGCGGGGGGGTGGAGCTGTTTTTT. Translated, it gives CASSESTSGGVELFF.

The rearrangement uses TRBV27 and TRBJ1-5; 9 bases are shared with TRBD1. With 5 bases clipped from V and 7 bases from J, the junction kept 12 bases outside the gene matches. Germline V lookup: CDR1 MNHEY, CDR2 SMNVEV (reference sequence). The CDR3 contains 16 residues. The CDR3 nucleotides are TGTGCCAGCAGTCCCTCCGGGACAGGGTGGGGACAGCCCCAGCATTTT. This gives the protein CASSPSGTGWGQPQHF.

The J gene is TRBJ1-2, the V gene TRBV28; 7 nucleotides agree with TRBD1. Germline V lookup: CDR1 MDHEN, CDR2 SYDVKM. With 6 bases clipped from V and 2 bases from J, the junction kept 9 bases outside the gene matches. CDR3 length: 15 amino acids. CDR3: CASRRTPQGNYGYTF. In DNA form, the CDR3 reads TGTGCCAGCAGACGTACTCCACAGGGGAACTATGGCTACACCTTC.

The count of this clone is one. V usage is TRBV7-3 and J usage is TRBJ1-2; D is undetermined. V gave up 0 bases and J gave up 3 bases, with 5 bases separating them. CDR1 and CDR2 from the germline V gene are SGHTA and FQGTGA. The CDR3 loop spans 13 amino acids. CDR3 in DNA: TGTGCCAGCAGCTTAACCGTGGACTATGGCTACACCTTC. Amino acid sequence: CASSLTVDYGYTF.

The gene calls are TRBV29-1 and TRBJ1-2; D call uncertain. CDR3 size: 11 residues. The V gene lost 3 bases and the J gene lost 4 bases, with 6 bases spanning the gap. Per germline, CDR1 SQVTM and CDR2 ANQGSEA. CDR3 DNA sequence: TGCAGCGTTGAGTCCGGCTATGGCTACACCTTC. Its translation: CSVESGYGYTF.

In regard to this clone: The junction shows a germline mismatch at one end, possibly a read error. The rearrangement joins TRBV14 to TRBJ1-1; D possibly corresponds to TRBD1 (5 bases). Germline CDR1 reads SGHDN; CDR2 reads FVKESK. The CDR3 runs 14 residues. The CDR3 here is CASSQKTYGQYAHF. For the CDR3, the DNA is TGTGCCAGCAGCCAAAAAACGTACGGACAATATGCCCACTTT.

This chain links TRBV6-2 or TRBV6-3 with TRBJ1-2; the D is unclear. The CDR3 is 14 amino acids. The V end lost 5 bases, the J end lost 5 bases, and 15 bases lay between the germline ends. The germline gives CDR1 MNHEY, CDR2 SVGEGT. CDR3 residues: CASSPDGFGYGYTF. CDR3 coding DNA: TGTGCCAGCAGTCCGGACGGCTTTGGGTATGGCTACACCTTC.

Turning to this clone: Sequence at one end of the junction differs from germline and may be a read error. The V call is TRBV2, the J call TRBJ1-2, with 7 bases identical to TRBD1. Germline CDR1 SNHLY, CDR2 FYNNEI. The CDR3 covers 13 residues. The DNA of the CDR3 is TGTGCCAGCAGTGTAGACAGGGATCAATCAAGGGTTTTC. Its translation is CASSVDRDQSRVF.

The chain uses TRBV6-5 and TRBJ1-2; 9 bases are shared with TRBD1. The germline V gene has CDR1 MNHEY and CDR2 SVGAGI. This CDR3 is built from 13 residues. Trimming at V came to 5 bases and at J to 5 bases, leaving 3 bases not matched to a gene. The CDR3 loop is CASSRDREYGYTF. The CDR3 DNA follows: TGTGCCAGCAGTAGGGACAGGGAGTATGGCTACACCTTC.

Here the CDR3 reads CASRSQAATNTGELFF. Written as DNA, the CDR3 is TGCGCCAGCAGGTCCCAAGCGGCGACGAACACCGGGGAGCTGTTTTTT. This rearrangement joins TRBV5-1 to TRBJ2-2; maybe TRBD2 (5 bases). CDR3 length equals 16 residues. V was trimmed by 5 bases and J by 0 bases, leaving 14 bases between them. Looked up from germline, CDR1 is SGHRS and CDR2 is YFSETQ.

CDR3 residues: CASSIGVQGWDQPQHF. DNA of the CDR3: TGTGCCAGTAGTATAGGTGTACAGGGATGGGATCAGCCCCAGCATTTT. The chain links TRBV19 to TRBJ1-5; D might be TRBD1 (6 bases). Trimming pared 1 base from V and 5 bases from J, leaving 15 bases between. The germline gives CDR1 LNHDA, CDR2 SQIVND (reference sequence). This CDR3 region has 16 residues.

CDR3 coding DNA: TGTGCCAGCAGCTTAAGGGCGAGAGGGACTGAAGCTTTCTTT. Translated, it gives CASSLRARGTEAFF. The chain has TRBV7-8 and TRBJ1-1; D not resolved. V lost 2 bases to trimming and J lost 5 bases, with 12 bases between them. CDR1 is SGHVS, CDR2 FQNEAQ, per germline. This CDR3 has 14 amino acids.

This clone was seen just once. This sequence joins TRBV21-1 and TRBJ1-1; the table's D call, TRBD1, has no DNA check behind it. TRBV21-1 is a pseudogene. There are 13 residues in the CDR3. Here the CDR3 reads CASSTGTNTEAFF. In nucleotides, the CDR3 is TGTGCCAGCAGCACGGGGACAAACACTGAAGCTTTCTTT.

This rearrangement joins TRBV28 to TRBJ1-4; TRBD1 is a possible D gene (6 bases). V was shortened by 6 bases and J by 8 bases, with 19 bases between the two germline ends. Germline V gene sequence: CDR1 MDHEN, CDR2 SYDVKM. There are 15 residues in the CDR3. The CDR3 region is CASSYLQGFGEKLFF. CDR3 DNA: TGTGCCAGCAGCTACTTACAGGGATTTGGGGAAAAACTGTTTTTT.

CDR3 bases: TGCGCCATCCCTTGGACAGGGGGAGGCTCTAACTATGGCTACACCTTC. It specifies CAIPWTGGGSNYGYTF. The chain combines TRBV10-1 with TRBJ1-2, with TRBD1 matching over 10 bases. Germline V gives CDR1 WNHNN, CDR2 SYGVQD (reference sequence). This CDR3 spans 16 amino acids. After removal of 10 bases from V and 0 bases from J, the junction contained 11 bases not matched to a gene.

This clone came up once. This sequence joins TRBV5-6 and TRBJ1-1; D perhaps matches TRBD1 (5 bases). This CDR3 region has 14 residues. With 0 bases removed from V and 1 base from J, the gap between germline ends came to 7 bases. Germline CDR1 reads SGHDT; CDR2 reads YYEEEE. CDR3 DNA: TGTGCCAGCAGCTTGGGGACAAGGAACACTGAAGCTTTCTTT. Its protein product is CASSLGTRNTEAFF.

J is TRBJ2-5 and V is TRBV28; maybe TRBD2 (6 bases). CDR1 is MDHEN, CDR2 SYDVKM, per germline. Trimming removed 7 bases at V and 4 bases at J, with 19 bases between. This CDR3 has 15 residues. CDR3 sequence: CASTYSGDWGETQYF. The CDR3 DNA is TGTGCCAGCACCTATTCGGGGGATTGGGGAGAGACCCAGTACTTC.